This is a list of T cell receptor beta chains from one sample in a study of blood T cell repertoires in COVID-19. This table comes from immunoSEQ multiplex PCR, and its TCRdb copy is limited to in-frame clones, with some not included. Of under 200,000 clones in the sample, over 70% are singletons; the top ten hold 5.6%. The specimen sequenced was PBMCs or T cells enriched from blood (not recorded which). Source of these receptors: a woman in her thirties or forties with acute COVID-19. Both conserved end residues are part of each CDR3. Each record gives: J gene, D gene, CDR3 length, V gene, clone size, CDR3 DNA, CDR3 protein. A D gene is named only where the DNA matches it firmly. Rows give clone size only sometimes, using once, few, many, or a class for an expanded clone.

TRBJ1-1,.,12,TRBV6-1,.,TGTGCCAGCAGTGAAGTGCGCACTGAAGCTTTCTTT,CASSEVRTEAFF
TRBJ2-1,TRBD2,14,TRBV2,many,TGTGCCAGCAACAGGGCTAGCGGGAGAGGTGAGCAGTTCTTC,CASNRASGRGEQFF
TRBJ1-1,.,12,TRBV2,.,TGTGCCAGCAGGGGAGGACCTTTTGAAGCTTTCTTT,CASRGGPFEAFF
TRBJ2-5,.,14,TRBV28,.,TGTGCCAGCAGTTGGGGGGGGCGTGAGGAGACCCAGTACTTC,CASSWGGREETQYF
TRBJ2-2,TRBD1,16,TRBV5-4,.,TGTGCCAGCAGCTTGGGACAGGGGGCGCCGGACGGGGAGCTGTTTTTT,CASSLGQGAPDGELFF
TRBJ2-3,TRBD1,15,TRBV10-1,.,TGCGCCAGCAGTCCCACGGGACAGGCCACAGATACGCAGTATTTT,CASSPTGQATDTQYF
TRBJ2-5,TRBD1,14,TRBV3-1/TRBV3-2,.,TGTGCCAGCAGCAACGGACAGGGCCTAGAGACCCAGTACTTC,CASSNGQGLETQYF
TRBJ1-4,.,14,TRBV6-6,once,TGTGCCAGCAGTTTCCGACAGAATAATGAAAAACTGTTTTTT,CASSFRQNNEKLFF
TRBJ2-2,TRBD2,15,TRBV6-1,.,TGTGCCAGCAGTATTACTAGCGGGAGGGCCGGGGAGCTGTTTTTT,CASSITSGRAGELFF
TRBJ1-2,.,17,TRBV4-1,.,TGCGCCAGCAGCCAAGATCCCTCAGGCGTAGCTAACTATGGCTACACCTTC,CASSQDPSGVANYGYTF
TRBJ1-3,TRBD1,16,TRBV10-3,.,TGTGCCATCAGGGGGGACAGGGCCGCATCTGGAAACACCATATATTTT,CAIRGDRAASGNTIYF
TRBJ2-1,TRBD2,13,TRBV5-1,.,TGCGCCAGCAGCTTTGGACTAGCGAATGAGCAGTTCTTC,CASSFGLANEQFF
TRBJ1-1,.,14,TRBV6-1,once,TGTGCCAGCAGTGAGCCGGGAATGAACACTGAAGCTTTCTTT,CASSEPGMNTEAFF
TRBJ2-5,TRBD1,15,TRBV7-7,.,TGTGCTAGCAGCTTAGGAGGACAGGGCCACGAGACCCAGTACTTC,CASSLGGQGHETQYF
TRBJ2-3,TRBD1,14,TRBV14,.,TGTGCCAGCAGCCTGAGGACAGGATCGGATACGCAGTATTTT,CASSLRTGSDTQYF
TRBJ2-2,.,13,TRBV11-2,.,TGTGCCAGCAGGCGAGCAGGGTTCGGGGAGCTGTTTTTT,CASRRAGFGELFF
TRBJ2-1,TRBD2,16,TRBV4-2,once,TGTGCCAGCAGCCAAGATCGGGCTAGCGGCTACAATGAGCAGTTCTTC,CASSQDRASGYNEQFF
TRBJ1-1,.,11,TRBV6-5,.,TGTTCTAGCGGGTTTAGAACTGAAGCTTTCTTT,CSSGFRTEAFF
TRBJ1-1,TRBD1,17,TRBV3-1/TRBV3-2,.,TGTGCCAGCAGCCAGATGGGGACAGTCCCCTTAGGTTTGGGAGCTTTCTTT,CASSQMGTVPLGLGAFF
TRBJ1-5,.,14,TRBV7-8,.,TGTGCCAGCAGCCCCCTGCGAGGCAATCAGCCCCAGCATTTT,CASSPLRGNQPQHF
TRBJ2-2,TRBD2,17,TRBV5-1,.,TGCGCCAGCAGCTTAATTCCGGGACTAGCGGGCACCGGGGAGCTGTTTTTT,CASSLIPGLAGTGELFF
TRBJ2-2,.,12,TRBV19,.,TGTGCCAGTAGTATCGGGGACGGGGAGCTGTTTTTT,CASSIGDGELFF
TRBJ2-3,TRBD1,14,TRBV5-1,.,TGCGCCAGCGGAACAGGGGGCTTGACAGATACGCAGTATTTT,CASGTGGLTDTQYF
TRBJ2-3,.,11,TRBV6-5,.,TGTGCCAGCTCGGGGTCAGATACGCAGTATTTT,CASSGSDTQYF
TRBJ1-2,TRBD1,12,TRBV12-3/TRBV12-4,once,TGTGCCAGCGGAGACAGGGGCTATGGCTACACCTTC,CASGDRGYGYTF
TRBJ2-3,TRBD2,14,TRBV6-5,.,TGTGCCAGCAGTACTAGCGGGCGCACAGATACGCAGTATTTT,CASSTSGRTDTQYF
TRBJ2-1,.,14,TRBV7-6,few,TGTGCCAGCAGCTCGATGGAGGGCCCTTATGAGCAGTTCTTC,CASSSMEGPYEQFF
TRBJ1-1,.,13,TRBV19,.,TGTGCCAGTAGTGCGGGGATGAACACTGAAGCTTTCTTT,CASSAGMNTEAFF
TRBJ1-1,.,16,TRBV5-1,.,TGCGCCAGCAGCTTGGGTGGGCAGGGTAGGGAAACTGAAGCTTTCTTT,CASSLGGQGRETEAFF
TRBJ2-3,.,14,TRBV28,.,TGTGCCAGCAAATGGACAGAATCCACAGATACGCAGTATTTT,CASKWTESTDTQYF
TRBJ2-2,TRBD2,18,TRBV7-3,.,TGTGCCAGCAGCCTACGGAGAAGGGCGGGAGTGGGGTCCGGGGAGCTGTTTTTT,CASSLRRRAGVGSGELFF
TRBJ2-3,.,12,TRBV11-3,.,TGTGCCAGCAGCTTAGTATCAGATACGCAGTATTTT,CASSLVSDTQYF
TRBJ2-4,TRBD2,19,TRBV4-2,many,TGTGCCAGCAGCCAAGAGGGTAGCGGGAGGGCCTCCGCCAAAAACATTCAGTACTTC,CASSQEGSGRASAKNIQYF
TRBJ2-5,TRBD2,15,TRBV4-1,once,TGCGCCAGCAGCCAGACTAGCGGGTTACAAGAGACCCAGTACTTC,CASSQTSGLQETQYF
TRBJ1-6,TRBD1,18,TRBV27,.,TGTGCCAGCAGTTCCCGGGACAGGGGGCTTTCTTATAATTCACCCCTCCACTTT,CASSSRDRGLSYNSPLHF
TRBJ2-5,.,13,TRBV11-2,few,TGTGCCAGCAGCTTGGCGGTGTGGGAGACCCAGTACTTC,CASSLAVWETQYF
TRBJ2-1,TRBD2,16,TRBV19,.,TGTGCCAGTAGTCGGTTCTGGCGGGAGGGCCGCAATGAGCAGTTCTTC,CASSRFWREGRNEQFF
TRBJ2-1,.,15,TRBV7-3,.,TGTGCCAGCAGCTTAGGGCTAGCGAATTACAATGAGCAGTTCTTC,CASSLGLANYNEQFF
TRBJ1-4,TRBD1,15,TRBV24-1,.,TGTGCCACCAGTGAGGGTCAGGGGGCTAATGAAAAACTGTTTTTT,CATSEGQGANEKLFF
TRBJ2-1,TRBD2,15,TRBV5-5,.,TGTGCCAGCAGCTTGGGCCTAGCGGACTACAATGAGCAGTTCTTC,CASSLGLADYNEQFF
TRBJ2-1,TRBD2,10,TRBV10-1,.,TGCGCCAGCAGTGACAGCGGGAAGTTCTTC,CASSDSGKFF
TRBJ2-1,TRBD1,14,TRBV29-1,.,TGCAGCGTTGGACAGGGGGGCTCCTACAATGAGCAGTTCTTC,CSVGQGGSYNEQFF
TRBJ2-1,.,14,TRBV7-9,.,TGTGCCAGCAGCTTATCCAGCTCCTACAATGAGCAGTTCTTC,CASSLSSSYNEQFF
TRBJ2-1,TRBD2,15,TRBV2,.,TGTGCCAGCAGACGGACTAGCGGGAACTACAATGAGCAGTTCTTC,CASRRTSGNYNEQFF
TRBJ2-2,.,14,TRBV15,.,TGTGCCACCAGCCCCTCGACAGTCACCGGGGAGCTGTTTTTT,CATSPSTVTGELFF
TRBJ1-2,.,16,TRBV27,many,TGTGCCAGCAGTTTTTCTTGGGGGGGTGACAACTATGGCTACACCTTC,CASSFSWGGDNYGYTF
TRBJ1-2,.,13,TRBV30,few,TGTGCCTGGAGTGTCCGAGTTAACTATGGCTACACCTTC,CAWSVRVNYGYTF
TRBJ1-2,.,13,TRBV27,.,TGTGCCAGCAGTTTCGCGGGGCGCTATGGCTACACCTTC,CASSFAGRYGYTF
TRBJ2-5,.,14,TRBV30,few,TGTGCCTGGAGTGAAGGGAGGACCCCTTGGACCCAGTACTTC,CAWSEGRTPWTQYF
TRBJ2-7,TRBD2,15,TRBV6-5,.,TGTGCCAGCAGTTTGGAGCGGGGCTCATCCTACGAGCAGTACTTC,CASSLERGSSYEQYF
TRBJ2-7,.,13,TRBV5-1,.,TGCGCCAGCAGCTTGGAGTCGGTCTACGAGCAGTACTTC,CASSLESVYEQYF
TRBJ1-1,.,15,TRBV7-9,once,TGTGCCAGCAGCCAGGGTTCCCAGGGGAGCACTGAAGCTTTCTTT,CASSQGSQGSTEAFF
TRBJ2-1,TRBD2,10,TRBV29-1,.,TGCAGCGCCCGGGAGGAAAAGCAGTTCTTC,CSAREEKQFF
TRBJ2-7,.,15,TRBV19,once,TGTGCCAGTAGTATACTCCCTGGCGGGGACTACGAGCAGTACTTC,CASSILPGGDYEQYF
TRBJ2-2,TRBD1,14,TRBV19,many,TGTGCCAGCGGCCGGACAGGGGATGGCGGGGAGCTGTTTTTT,CASGRTGDGGELFF